Each of the 6 T cell receptor delta chains below was sequenced from the same sample in a study of delta chains in infants with herpesvirus infections. Gamma-chain- and delta-chain-specific primers converted PBMC RNA into TCR cDNA. TCRdb reanalysed the RT-PCR reads via CATT. Counted here are over a thousand delta-chain clones, 20% to 25% occurring once; the ten biggest clones make up 15% to 20%. The sequencing used peripheral blood, collected at time point 2 of longitudinal follow-up. The receptor set was obtained from a human donor who was a Ugandan infant, either HIV-exposed or HIV-unexposed (not recorded which).

This chain joins TRDV1 and TRDJ1; TRDD2 agrees at 7 bases. Germline CDR1 TSWWSYY, CDR2 QGS. V gave up 0 bases and J gave up 0 bases; unmatched junction bases: 16. The CDR3 sequence is 20 residues long. CDR3 residues: CALGELGPSSRYSYTDKLIF. The CDR3, as DNA: TGTGCTCTTGGGGAACTGGGGCCTTCCTCCCGGTACTCCTACACCGATAAACTCATCTTT.

In this sample, this clone is medium-sized. This chain joins TRDV1 and TRDJ1; 8 bases agree with TRDD3. This CDR3 is 19 amino acids long. In germline, CDR1 is TSWWSYY, CDR2 QGS. J was trimmed by 3 bases and V by 0 bases; bases with no gene match: 15. For the CDR3, the DNA is TGTGCTCTTGGGGAACTTCGATGCGGTACTGGGGGCGTCCCCGATAAACTCATCTTT. Translated, it gives CALGELRCGTGGVPDKLIF.

This clone is deemed large. The V call is TRDV2, the J call TRDJ3; 11 nucleotides match TRDD3. The CDR3 length is 19 residues. V lost 0 bases, J lost 0 bases, and 3 bases stayed unmatched. Germline loops: CDR1 GEAIGNYY, CDR2 EKD. The CDR3 bases are TGTGCCTGTGACACCGTTACTGGGGGATACTCCTGGGACACCCGACAGATGTTTTTC. This encodes CACDTVTGGYSWDTRQMFF.

In its sample, this clone is large. This chain uses TRDV1 with TRDJ1; D not certain. Germline V lookup: CDR1 TSWWSYY, CDR2 QGS. V was shortened by 0 bases and J by 3 bases, with 20 bases between the two germline ends. CDR3 size: 18 residues. CDR3 region: CALGELGFGVWRADKLIF. For the CDR3, the DNA is TGTGCTCTTGGGGAACTCGGCTTCGGGGTCTGGAGGGCCGATAAACTCATCTTT.

Comment on this clone: A read error is likely here: a far larger clone is one base away. This sequence joins TRDV1 and TRDJ1; D may be TRDD2 (5 bases). Trimming cost V 3 bases and J 3 bases, with 26 bases left between them. The CDR3 contains 19 residues. Germline loops: CDR1 TSWWSYY, CDR2 QGS. CDR3 in DNA: TGTGCTCTTGGGGACCCAATACCCCTACCGTACCCTTACGCCGATAAACTCATCTTT. The encoded protein is CALGDPIPLPYPYADKLIF.

This clone is categorized as large. V gene TRDV3 combines with J gene TRDJ1, with 12 bases lining up with TRDD3. J was trimmed by 3 bases and V by 2 bases; bases with no gene match: 16. The CDR3 is 18 residues long. Germline CDR1 reads TVYSNPD; CDR2 reads GDNSRS (reference sequence). The CDR3 sequence: CAFFLPLGDTRGADKLIF. CDR3 bases: TGTGCCTTTTTCCTTCCACTGGGGGATACCAGGGGGGCCGATAAACTCATCTTT.